One and the same sample provided the 9 T cell receptor beta chains below, sequenced in a study of blood T cell repertoires in COVID-19 (TCRdb year 2020). The library was generated by the immunoSEQ multiplex PCR assay. TCRdb re-hosts the immuneACCESS table, in-frame sequences only. Its copies lack some clones; in the studies checked, an unresolved V gene accounts for under half of them, and the cause for the rest is not known. Across this sample there are 200,000 to 250,000 clones, with more than 65% seen only once. 3% to 3.5% of the sample belongs to the ten largest clones. The sequencing sample was made of peripheral blood. The source of these receptors is a woman in her twenties or thirties who had recovered from COVID-19.

This clone occurred once. This chain uses TRBV9 with TRBJ2-5, with 7 bases fitting TRBD1. Germline V lookup: CDR1 SGDLS, CDR2 YYNGEE. The CDR3 runs to 16 residues. Trimming at V came to 2 bases and at J to 5 bases, leaving 12 bases not matched to a gene. This CDR3 is CASSVLPSTGSETQYF. The CDR3 DNA reads TGTGCCAGCAGCGTTCTACCCTCGACAGGGTCCGAGACCCAGTACTTC.

The chain recombines TRBV24-1 with TRBJ1-1; no clear D. Germline CDR1 and CDR2: KGHDR and SFDVKD. The CDR3 runs 15 residues. Deletions cut 2 bases from V and 5 bases from J, with 14 bases between. Written as DNA, the CDR3 is TGTGCCACCAGTGATTATGGACCTGGAGGGACTGAAGCTTTCTTT. Its translation: CATSDYGPGGTEAFF.

The chain links TRBV5-5 to TRBJ2-4; TRBD2 might be the D (6 bases). Trimming removed 0 bases from V and 1 base from J, with 17 bases in between. CDR1 and CDR2 (germline): SGHKS, YYEKEE (reference sequence). The CDR3 contains 18 residues. CDR3 sequence reads: CASSLGPPGVEAKNIQYF. The CDR3 DNA reads TGTGCCAGCAGCTTGGGTCCCCCGGGGGTAGAGGCCAAAAACATTCAGTACTTC.

This sequence joins TRBV5-1 and TRBJ1-2; 10 nucleotides align to TRBD1. The germline V gene has CDR1 SGHRS and CDR2 YFSETQ. V shed 4 bases, J shed 7 bases, and the junction held 7 bases outside the gene matches. The CDR3 spans 14 residues. The CDR3 DNA reads as TGCGCCAGCAGCCCTCGACAGGGGGCGCCTGGCTACACCTTC. Amino acid sequence: CASSPRQGAPGYTF.

The V call is TRBV28, the J call TRBJ2-2; possible D gene TRBD1, 6 bases. Germline assignment: CDR1 MDHEN and CDR2 SYDVKM. V shed 5 bases and J shed 1 base, with 8 bases lying between them. The CDR3 spans 14 residues. The CDR3 is CASSPTGNTGELFF. CDR3 coding DNA: TGTGCCAGCAGTCCGACAGGGAACACCGGGGAGCTGTTTTTT.

The gene calls are TRBV30 and TRBJ2-1, with D perhaps matching TRBD2 (5 bases). Trimming pared 3 bases from V and 0 bases from J, leaving 9 bases between. CDR3 length: 14 residues. CDR1 is GTSNPN and CDR2 is SVGIG in the germline V gene (reference sequence). CDR3 sequence (DNA): TGTGCCTGGAGCCCGGGAAACTCCTACAATGAGCAGTTCTTC. It encodes CAWSPGNSYNEQFF.

The chain couples TRBV6-1 to TRBJ1-6, with no clear D. This CDR3 contains 15 residues. V was pared by 1 base and J by 9 bases, with 13 bases between. Germline CDR1 is MNHNS and CDR2 is SASEGT. The CDR3 spells CASSEVAAAGSPLHF. The CDR3 region has the DNA TGTGCCAGCAGTGAAGTTGCTGCCGCCGGTTCACCCCTCCACTTT.

The chain employs TRBV27 and TRBJ2-5, with TRBD2 matching over 9 bases. V dropped 5 bases and J dropped 5; count of bases not matched to a gene: 6. The germline V gene encodes CDR1 MNHEY and CDR2 SMNVEV (reference sequence). The CDR3 consists of 14 residues. In nucleotides, the CDR3 is TGTGCCAGCAGTCTAGCGGGGCAGCGGGAGACCCAGTACTTC. It translates to CASSLAGQRETQYF.

This clone came up a few times. The rearrangement links TRBV28 to TRBJ1-2; 10 bases align to TRBD1. Germline V gives CDR1 MDHEN, CDR2 SYDVKM. J lost 7 bases, V lost 4 bases, and 9 bases had no gene match. The CDR3 extends over 15 amino acids. The CDR3 sequence is CASSSTGQGGTGYTF. CDR3 coding DNA: TGTGCCAGCAGTTCCACTGGACAGGGGGGGACTGGCTACACCTTC.